This TCR beta chain was retrieved from a study of T cell clusters in autoimmune cytopenias (dated by TCRdb to the late 2010s). Notes on the research overall: Healthy donor controls had a mean age of around 56 years and a median age of approximately 59 years, with about half of the roughly 40 female. The study aimed to test whether autoimmune cytopenia patients carry a disease-specific immune repertoire signature usable as a blood-based biomarker. A median TRB sequencing depth of about 50,000 reads per sample was reached, and a median of around 2,500 distinct TRB clonotypes per sample was obtained. For primary cytopenia, about two dozen age-matched healthy donors were used as controls, and for secondary cytopenia, approximately 13 age-matched CLL patients were used as controls. The comparison group for autoimmune hepatitis repertoires was 20 to 25 healthy donors matched for age and sex. TRB and IGH repertoires from peripheral blood were sequenced in autoimmune cytopenia patients at active disease and during treatment follow-up, with healthy, CLL and autoimmune hepatitis controls included alongside.

For each sample, TRB amplification used 250 ng of peripheral blood genomic DNA, equal to about 38,000 genome equivalents. Based on the germline V gene, the CDR1 and CDR2 sequences are MNHEY and SVGAGI. The CDR3 runs 16 amino acids, cysteine and phenylalanine included. The protein alone is recorded here. With regard to this clonotype: Which antigen it targets is not known.

Multiplex PCR with a touch-down protocol amplified TRB rearrangements, with the TRB-A and TRB-B primer pools combined in a single tube. Illumina adapters and sample indices were added to the amplicons through two consecutive PCR reactions using Phusion HS II polymerase. After gel purification with the NucleoSpin Gel and PCR Clean-up kit, the amplicons were quantified by Qubit and checked for quality on an Agilent 2100 Bioanalyzer. Libraries were sequenced on an Illumina MiSeq using 600-cycle, single-indexed, paired-end runs. The paper's processing steps were these. MiXCR version 2.1.12 with the default MiXCR reference library was used to align and assemble TRB reads. A clone was defined by each unique CDR3 nucleotide sequence, and the analysis included only productive sequences with two or more reads. Repertoire diversity was assessed with alpha-parameterized diversity profiles (alpha 0 to 5), including the Shannon (alpha 1) and Simpson (alpha 2) indices, which were computed with an R script. Combinatorial TRB VJ usage was calculated with the tcR package and was compared between cohorts by principal component analysis performed with ade4. GLIPH was used to cluster TCRbeta CDR3s in pairs of cohorts matched for age and read depth, and a Wilcoxon test was used to compare cluster frequencies. Reprocessed by TCRdb, the reads give a single entry per CDR3 protein sequence, without DNA. TCRdb, rather than the study authors, made the V and J calls. This sample's clone table shows around 11,000 distinct CDR3 sequences. The ten largest account for 4.4% of the sample.

Findings and caveats that apply to the study as a whole: TRB repertoire shifts, with less even repertoires observed in secondary cytopenia and CLL, were mostly attributed to lymphoma bias rather than autoimmunity. Almost three-fold more exclusive TRB clusters were observed in healthy donors than in active autoimmune hepatitis patients, consistent with an autoimmunity-wide signature. In the comparison of secondary cytopenia with CLL, the cluster-lack signature was not observed, apparently because the dominant lymphoma-associated repertoire masked the signature. The GLIPH analysis suggested a lack of physiological T cell clusters in primary autoimmune cytopenia patients, since around 56 clusters were exclusive to healthy donors whereas more than 15 were exclusive to patients. The T cell clusters were defined only in silico, and the functional role of the clusters was left to be validated experimentally.

These records were also assigned to another study, of T cell repertoires in aging, cancer and after chemotherapy. Per that second paper: Donors were distributed across six age groups ranging from 30 or younger to 70 or older, with at least three individuals included per group. Control TCR repertoires from healthy donors were recorded across several months to years, and re-sampling revealed clear clonal overlap. Millions of TCR reads were contained in the full dataset. Compared with age-matched healthy donors, untreated patients with either hematological or solid cancers had significantly lower TCR diversity in the blood along with higher clonality. In healthy donors, the decline in TCR diversity with age was mainly due to loss of richness, whereas in cancer patients loss of evenness also played a role. Median generation probability increased over the chemotherapy interval in both cancer cohorts, suggesting repertoire reconstitution through rebound thymic output. According to the authors, the repertoire data do not permit conclusions about immunological memory after chemotherapy. To examine immunoaging and T cell reconstitution after chemotherapy, the study profiled TCR beta repertoires in peripheral blood from healthy donors and cancer patients. A cohort of 220 or so cancer patients (roughly 90 with hematological and approximately 120 with solid cancers) was assembled, and under 100 healthy donors were included as a reference group. Processing of the TRB sequences was carried out with MiXCR versions 2.12 and 3.0.5. Shannon diversity, evenness, clonality (one minus evenness), and alpha-parameterized diversity profiles from alpha 0 to 5 were included as repertoire metrics. The IGoR algorithm was used to calculate generation probabilities for clones in the paired samples taken before and after chemotherapy.

The receptor comes from a human donor in good health. Sample: peripheral blood. The chain was built from TRBV6-5 and TRBJ1-5. The CDR3 in this case is CASSYKQDNSNQPQHF.